The 13 T cell receptor beta chains in this list originate from one sample, sequenced in a study of post-analysis software for immune sequencing data. Whole-study findings and limits: Controls showed lower frequencies than patients for 5 or 6 TRBV segments, and TRBV5-6, TRBV5-1 and TRBV20-1 were among these.

The TCR beta cDNA libraries contained unique molecular identifiers. From the PCR reads, TCRdb called clonotypes with MiXCR, one entry per CDR3 protein. The data contain 350,000 to 500,000 distinct CDR3 sequences, over 30% of them singletons. No antigen is known for these receptors. Sequencing was performed on blood. The receptors originated from a girl aged 2 to 9 with multiple sclerosis.

A few counts support this clonotype. The chain employs TRBV20-1 and TRBJ2-5; the match to TRBD2 covers 9 bases. CDR1 and CDR2 from the germline V gene are DFQATT and SNEGSKA (reference sequence). V lost 6 bases and J lost 1; bases outside the gene matches: 6. This CDR3 has 14 residues. This chain's CDR3 is CSASSGGFQETQYF. For the CDR3, the DNA is TGCAGTGCAAGTAGCGGGGGTTTCCAAGAGACCCAGTACTTC.

In its sample, this clonotype was seen a few times. The CDR3 is CARLGGPESYNEQFF. In DNA form, the CDR3 reads TGTGCCAGGCTAGGGGGGCCCGAATCCTACAATGAGCAGTTCTTC. The chain recombines TRBV10-3 with TRBJ2-1; D possibly uses TRBD1 or TRBD2 (6 bases each). V lost 10 bases, J lost 1 base, and 17 bases lay in between. CDR1 and CDR2 (germline): ENHRY, SYGVKD. CDR3 length: 15 amino acids.

Here the CDR3 reads CASSPPTSGGAYEQYF. The CDR3 bases are TGTGCCAGCAGTCCCCCGACTAGCGGGGGGGCCTACGAGCAGTACTTC. The V and J genes are TRBV6-6 and TRBJ2-7; TRBD2 agrees at 14 bases. CDR1 is MNHNY, CDR2 SVGAGI, per germline (reference sequence). V was pared by 5 bases and J by 2 bases, with 5 bases of the junction left unmatched. The CDR3 consists of 16 residues.

This clonotype turned up a few times. The rearrangement joins TRBV28 to TRBJ1-2, with 7 positions matching TRBD1. V lost 6 bases and J lost 4; bases outside the gene matches: 11. The CDR3 extends over 15 amino acids. Germline V gives CDR1 MDHEN, CDR2 SYDVKM. CDR3 amino acids: CASSRRDSRPYGYTF. CDR3 in DNA: TGTGCCAGCAGCCGCCGGGACAGTCGCCCCTATGGCTACACCTTC.

This clonotype was seen more than once but under ten times. The CDR3 nucleotides are TGTGCCAGCAGTAACACCAGGGGGGAGACCCAGTACTTC. Protein sequence: CASSNTRGETQYF. V is TRBV6-2 or TRBV6-3 and J is TRBJ2-4; 7 bases align to TRBD1. The J call is in doubt because the DNA end fits TRBJ2-5 better. The CDR3 totals 13 residues. Germline lookup yields CDR1 MNHEY and CDR2 SVGEGT.

This clonotype was counted many times. V usage is TRBV12-3 or TRBV12-4 and J usage is TRBJ2-7, with a weak D call TRBD1 (6 bases). V was cut by 6 bases and J by 7 bases, with 19 bases left in between. The CDR3 is 14 amino acids. The CDR3 here is CASSIGGWGREQYF. The CDR3 coding sequence is TGTGCCAGCAGCATTGGGGGCTGGGGTCGAGAGCAGTACTTC.

Only a few counts were recorded for this clonotype. This sequence joins TRBV28 and TRBJ2-7, with D uncertain. Germline CDR1 is MDHEN and CDR2 is SYDVKM. The CDR3 loop spans 13 amino acids. The V end lost 6 bases, the J end lost 7 bases, and 16 bases lay between the germline ends. In DNA, the CDR3 is TGTGCCAGCAGCCCCGCCCACGGACGGGAGCAGTACTTC. The encoded protein is CASSPAHGREQYF. Using reference TRBV28 and TRBJ2-7 for the parts outside the CDR3, the full variable domain is DVKVTQSSRYLVKRTGEKVFLECVQDMDHENMFWYRQDPGLGLRLIYFSYDVKMKEKGDIPEGYSVSREKKERFSLILESASTNQTSMYLCASSPAHGREQYFGPGTRLTVT.

The rearrangement links TRBV28 to TRBJ1-2; D not resolved. Trimming cost V 5 bases and J 4 bases, with 11 bases left between them. The CDR3 consists of 13 residues. Germline CDR1 is MDHEN and CDR2 is SYDVKM. CDR3 sequence (DNA): TGTGCCAGCAGTAGCCCAGCGCCCTATGGCTACACCTTC. Translation: CASSSPAPYGYTF.

This chain joins TRBV7-3 and TRBJ1-1; D gene unclear. CDR3 length equals 14 residues. Between the trimmed V and J ends, which lost 5 bases and 0 bases, there was a span of 10 bases. Germline V gives CDR1 SGHTA, CDR2 FQGTGA. The CDR3 DNA reads TGTGCCAGCAGCGAGAACGGGATGAACACTGAAGCTTTCTTT. Translated: CASSENGMNTEAFF.

This clonotype was seen a handful of times. The chain has TRBV20-1 and TRBJ1-5, with D possibly TRBD1 on 5 matching bases. CDR1 and CDR2 from the germline V gene are DFQATT and SNEGSKA (reference sequence). V shed 4 bases and J shed 3 bases, with 10 bases lying between them. CDR3 size: 13 residues. CDR3 amino acids: CSAMGGLNQPQHF. The CDR3 DNA reads as TGCAGTGCTATGGGGGGACTCAATCAGCCCCAGCATTTT.

The chain is built from TRBV12-3 or TRBV12-4 and TRBJ2-5; 11 bases agree with TRBD1. The J call may be in error: the DNA end matches TRBJ2-7 better. The CDR3 loop spans 15 amino acids. The CDR3, as DNA: TGTGCCAGCACCGACGGGGGACAGGGGGTAGACGAGCAGTACTTC. Amino acid sequence: CASTDGGQGVDEQYF.

This clonotype was detected a few times. The chain recombines TRBV5-1 with TRBJ1-2, with a tentative D call TRBD1 (6 bases). The germline V and J ends were trimmed by 4 bases and 4 bases, with 20 bases remaining between them. CDR3 size: 16 residues. The V gene's germline CDR1 is SGHRS and CDR2 YFSETQ. The CDR3: CASSESRDTSFYGYTF. The CDR3 DNA follows: TGCGCCAGCAGCGAAAGCCGGGACACATCATTCTATGGCTACACCTTC.

V usage is TRBV6-5 and J usage is TRBJ2-7; a weak D match, TRBD1 (5 bases). The V end was cut by 2 bases, the J end by 5 bases, with 7 bases between. The CDR3 loop spans 12 amino acids. CDR1 and CDR2 from the germline V gene are MNHEY and SVGAGI. CDR3 sequence: CASSYRGNEQYF. CDR3 sequence (DNA): TGTGCCAGCAGTTACAGGGGAAACGAGCAGTACTTC.